The clone carrying this TCR beta chain was found many times. Its antigen is undetermined. This specimen comes from a study of T cells in Graves' hyperthyroidism and ophthalmopathy. Study conclusions and caveats: Model predictions of ophthalmopathy came a median around 6.5 months before onset. Blood also held most thyroid clonotypes expanded beyond 0.001.

Patients showing uncontrolled infection, other autoimmune disease, pregnancy or lactation were ineligible. Each 10 ml fresh peripheral blood draw supplied the PBMCs. RNA transcripts yielded amplified TCR beta CDR3 regions. The HTBI set primed first-round TCR CDR3 RT-PCR. TCRdb independently ran MiXCR on the multiplex PCR reads; one entry per CDR3 protein. Of 400,000 to 500,000 distinct CDR3 sequences listed, around 13% are singletons. Sample: blood. The source of this sequence is a woman aged 18-29 years with Graves' hyperthyroidism.

CDR3 region: CASSVDGSNQPQHF. CDR3 bases: TGTGCCAGCAGCGTAGATGGCAGTAATCAGCCCCAGCATTTT. The genes are TRBV9 and TRBJ1-5; D remains ambiguous. The germline V and J ends were trimmed by 0 bases and 4 bases, with 8 bases remaining between them. Per the germline V gene, CDR1 is SGDLS and CDR2 is YYNGEE. The CDR3 length is 14 residues.